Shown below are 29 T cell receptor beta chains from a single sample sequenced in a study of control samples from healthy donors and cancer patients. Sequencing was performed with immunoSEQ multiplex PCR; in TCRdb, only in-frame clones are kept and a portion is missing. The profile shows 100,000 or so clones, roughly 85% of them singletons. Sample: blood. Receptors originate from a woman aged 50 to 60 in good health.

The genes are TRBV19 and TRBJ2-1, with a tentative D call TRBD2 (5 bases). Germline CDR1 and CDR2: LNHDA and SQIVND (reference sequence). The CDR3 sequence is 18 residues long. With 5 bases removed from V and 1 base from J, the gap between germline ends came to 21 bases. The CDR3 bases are TGTGCCAGTAGTCCTCGATTGGAACTAGGTAGGTCCTACAATGAGCAGTTCTTC. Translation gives CASSPRLELGRSYNEQFF. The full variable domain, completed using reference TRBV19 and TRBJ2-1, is DGGITQSPKYLFRKEGQNVTLSCEQNLNHDAMYWYRQDPGQGLRLIYYSQIVNDFQKGDIAEGYSVSREKKESFPLTVTSAQKNPTAFYLCASSPRLELGRSYNEQFFGPGTRLTVL.

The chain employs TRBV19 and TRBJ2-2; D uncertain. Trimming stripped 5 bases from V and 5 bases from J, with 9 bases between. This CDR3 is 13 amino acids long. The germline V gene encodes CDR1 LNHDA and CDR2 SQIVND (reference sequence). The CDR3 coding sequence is TGTGCCAGTAGTGCGGACCTTACCGGGGAGCTGTTTTTT. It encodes CASSADLTGELFF.

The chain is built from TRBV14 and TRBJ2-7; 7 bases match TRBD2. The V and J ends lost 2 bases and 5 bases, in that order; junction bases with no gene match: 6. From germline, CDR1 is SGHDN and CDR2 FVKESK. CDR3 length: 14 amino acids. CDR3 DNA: TGTGCCAGCAGCCAACGGGGGGAGAGAGACGAGCAGTACTTC. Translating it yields CASSQRGERDEQYF.

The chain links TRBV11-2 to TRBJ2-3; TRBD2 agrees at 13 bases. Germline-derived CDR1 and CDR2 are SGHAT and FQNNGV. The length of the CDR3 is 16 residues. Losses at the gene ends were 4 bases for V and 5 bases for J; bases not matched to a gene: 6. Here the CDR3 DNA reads TGTGCCAGCAGCTCCGATGGACTAGCGGGAGAAGATACGCAGTATTTT. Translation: CASSSDGLAGEDTQYF.

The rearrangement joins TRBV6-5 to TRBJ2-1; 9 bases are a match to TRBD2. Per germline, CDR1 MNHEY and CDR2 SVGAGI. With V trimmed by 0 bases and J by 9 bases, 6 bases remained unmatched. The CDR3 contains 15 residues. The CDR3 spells CASSYSGGGATEQFF. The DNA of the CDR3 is TGTGCCAGCAGTTACTCGGGCGGGGGGGCTACTGAGCAGTTCTTC.

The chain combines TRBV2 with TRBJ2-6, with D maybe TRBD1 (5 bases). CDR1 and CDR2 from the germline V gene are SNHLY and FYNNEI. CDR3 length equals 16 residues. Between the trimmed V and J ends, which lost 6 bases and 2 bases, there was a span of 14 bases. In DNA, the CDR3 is TGTGCCAGCAGAGACATAGGGGTTGCTGGGGCCAACGTCCTGACTTTC. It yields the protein CASRDIGVAGANVLTF.

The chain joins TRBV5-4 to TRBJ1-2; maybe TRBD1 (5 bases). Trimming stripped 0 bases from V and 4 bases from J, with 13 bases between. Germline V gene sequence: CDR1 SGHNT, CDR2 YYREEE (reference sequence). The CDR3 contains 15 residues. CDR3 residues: CASSLGPRQSYGYTF. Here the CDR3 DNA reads TGTGCCAGCAGCTTGGGGCCCCGACAGTCCTATGGCTACACCTTC.

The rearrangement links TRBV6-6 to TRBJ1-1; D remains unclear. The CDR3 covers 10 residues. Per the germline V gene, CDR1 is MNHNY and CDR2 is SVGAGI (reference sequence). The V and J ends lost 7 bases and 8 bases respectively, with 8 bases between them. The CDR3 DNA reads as TGTGCCAGCATCTTCGGAGAAGCTTTCTTT. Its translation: CASIFGEAFF.

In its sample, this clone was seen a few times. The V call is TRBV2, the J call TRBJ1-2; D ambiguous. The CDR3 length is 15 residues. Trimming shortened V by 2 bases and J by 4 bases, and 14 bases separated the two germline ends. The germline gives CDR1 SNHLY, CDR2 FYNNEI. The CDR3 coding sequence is TGTGCCAGCAGTGAATTCGGGGAACCGGCCTATGGCTACACCTTC. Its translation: CASSEFGEPAYGYTF.

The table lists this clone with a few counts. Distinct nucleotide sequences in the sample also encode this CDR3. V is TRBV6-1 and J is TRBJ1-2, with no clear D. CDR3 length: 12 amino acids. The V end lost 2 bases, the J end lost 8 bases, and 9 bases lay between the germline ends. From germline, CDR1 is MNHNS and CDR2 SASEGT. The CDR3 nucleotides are TGTGCCAGCAGTGAACAGACGCGAGGCTACACCTTC. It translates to CASSEQTRGYTF.

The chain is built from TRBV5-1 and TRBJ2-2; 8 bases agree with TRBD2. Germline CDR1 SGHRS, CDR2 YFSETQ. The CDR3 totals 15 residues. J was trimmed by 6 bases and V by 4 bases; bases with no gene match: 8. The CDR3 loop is CASSLGLAQSGELFF. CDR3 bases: TGCGCCAGCAGCCTAGGACTAGCCCAGTCCGGGGAGCTGTTTTTT.

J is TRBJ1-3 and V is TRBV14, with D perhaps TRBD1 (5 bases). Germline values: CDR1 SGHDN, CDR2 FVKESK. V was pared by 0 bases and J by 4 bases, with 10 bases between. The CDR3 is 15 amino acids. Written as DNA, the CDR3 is TGTGCCAGCAGCCAAGAGAGGGGAGCCGGAAACACCATATATTTT. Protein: CASSQERGAGNTIYF.

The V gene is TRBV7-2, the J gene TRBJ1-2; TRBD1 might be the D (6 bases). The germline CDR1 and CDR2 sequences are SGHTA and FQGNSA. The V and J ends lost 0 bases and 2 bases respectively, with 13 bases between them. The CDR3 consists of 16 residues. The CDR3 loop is CASSLAFRGTNYGYTF. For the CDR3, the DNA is TGTGCCAGCAGCTTAGCCTTTCGCGGGACAAACTATGGCTACACCTTC. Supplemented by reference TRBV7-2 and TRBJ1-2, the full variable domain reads GAGVSQSPSNKVTEKGKDVELRCDPISGHTALYWYRQSLGQGLEFLIYFQGNSAPDKSGLPSDRFSAERTGGSVSTLTIQRTQQEDSAVYLCASSLAFRGTNYGYTFGSGTRLTVV.

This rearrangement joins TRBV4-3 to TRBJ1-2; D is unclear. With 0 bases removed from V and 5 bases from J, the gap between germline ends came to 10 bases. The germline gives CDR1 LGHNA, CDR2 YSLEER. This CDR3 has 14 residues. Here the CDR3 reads CASSQDPAGYGYTF. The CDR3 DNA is TGCGCCAGCAGCCAAGACCCGGCGGGGTATGGCTACACCTTC.

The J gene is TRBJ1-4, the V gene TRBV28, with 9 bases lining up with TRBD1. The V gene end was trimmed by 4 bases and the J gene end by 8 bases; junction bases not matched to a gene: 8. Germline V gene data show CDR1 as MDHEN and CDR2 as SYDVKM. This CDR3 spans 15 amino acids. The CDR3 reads CASSSPGQGHEKLFF. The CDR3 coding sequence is TGTGCCAGCAGTTCTCCGGGACAGGGCCACGAAAAACTGTTTTTT.

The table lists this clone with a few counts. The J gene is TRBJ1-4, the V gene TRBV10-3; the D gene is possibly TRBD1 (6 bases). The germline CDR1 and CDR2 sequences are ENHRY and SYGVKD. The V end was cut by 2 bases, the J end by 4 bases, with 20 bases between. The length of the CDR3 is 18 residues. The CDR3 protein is CAISETRGLTGLNEKLFF. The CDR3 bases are TGTGCCATCAGTGAGACTCGGGGCCTGACAGGACTTAATGAAAAACTGTTTTTT.

CDR3 sequence reads: CASSDRDSGNTIYF. CDR3 bases: TGTGCCAGCAGTGACCGGGACTCTGGAAACACCATATATTTT. The chain links TRBV6-2 or TRBV6-3 to TRBJ1-3; unclear D gene. Germline V gene sequence: CDR1 MNHEY, CDR2 SVGEGT. The CDR3 length is 14 residues. Deletions cut 5 bases from V and 0 bases from J, with 8 bases between.

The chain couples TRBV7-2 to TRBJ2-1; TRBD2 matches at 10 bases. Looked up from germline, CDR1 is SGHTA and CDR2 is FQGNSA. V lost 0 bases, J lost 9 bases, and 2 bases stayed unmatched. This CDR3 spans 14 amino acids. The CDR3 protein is CASSLAAGGGEQFF. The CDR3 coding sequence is TGTGCCAGCAGCTTAGCAGCGGGAGGGGGTGAGCAGTTCTTC.

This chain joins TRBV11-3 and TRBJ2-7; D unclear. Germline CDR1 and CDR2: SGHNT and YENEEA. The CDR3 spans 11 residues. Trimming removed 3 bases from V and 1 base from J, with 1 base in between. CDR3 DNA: TGTGCCAGCAGCTTTTCCTACGAGCAGTACTTC. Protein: CASSFSYEQYF.

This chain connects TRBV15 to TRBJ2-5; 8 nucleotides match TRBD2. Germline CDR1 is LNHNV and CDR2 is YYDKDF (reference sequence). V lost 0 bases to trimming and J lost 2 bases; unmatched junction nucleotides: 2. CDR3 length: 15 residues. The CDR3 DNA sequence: TGTGCCACCAGCAGAGATCGGGGGGGTCAAGAGACCCAGTACTTC. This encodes CATSRDRGGQETQYF.

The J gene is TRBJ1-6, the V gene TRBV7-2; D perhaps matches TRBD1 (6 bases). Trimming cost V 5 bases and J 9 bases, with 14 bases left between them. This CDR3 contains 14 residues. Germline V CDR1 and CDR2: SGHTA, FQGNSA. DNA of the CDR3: TGTGCCAGCAGCCCCATCGGGGGCAGTTCACCCCTCCACTTT. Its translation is CASSPIGGSSPLHF.

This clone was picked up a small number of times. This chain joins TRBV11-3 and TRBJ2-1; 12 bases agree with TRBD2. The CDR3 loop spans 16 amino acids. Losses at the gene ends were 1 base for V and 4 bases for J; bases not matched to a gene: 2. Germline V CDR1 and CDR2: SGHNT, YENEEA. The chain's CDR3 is CASSLGLAGVYNEQFF. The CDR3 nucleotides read TGTGCCAGCAGCTTAGGACTAGCGGGAGTATACAATGAGCAGTTCTTC.

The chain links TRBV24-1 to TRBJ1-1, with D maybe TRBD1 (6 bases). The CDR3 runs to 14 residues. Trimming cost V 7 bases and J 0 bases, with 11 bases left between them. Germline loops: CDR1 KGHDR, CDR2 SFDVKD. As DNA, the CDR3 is TGTGCCACCAGACCTGGACAGATGAACACTGAAGCTTTCTTT. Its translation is CATRPGQMNTEAFF.

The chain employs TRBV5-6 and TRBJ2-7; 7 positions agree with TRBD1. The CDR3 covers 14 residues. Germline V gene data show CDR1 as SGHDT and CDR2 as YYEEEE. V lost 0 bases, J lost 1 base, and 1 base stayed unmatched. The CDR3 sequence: CASSLETGSYEQYF. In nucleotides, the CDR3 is TGTGCCAGCAGCTTGGAGACAGGGTCCTACGAGCAGTACTTC.

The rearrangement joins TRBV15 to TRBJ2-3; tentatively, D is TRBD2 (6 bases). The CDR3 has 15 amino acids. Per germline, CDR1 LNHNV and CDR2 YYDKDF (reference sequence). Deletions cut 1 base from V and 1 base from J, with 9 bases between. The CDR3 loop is CATSRAQRGTDTQYF. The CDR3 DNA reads TGTGCCACCAGCAGAGCTCAGCGGGGCACAGATACGCAGTATTTT.

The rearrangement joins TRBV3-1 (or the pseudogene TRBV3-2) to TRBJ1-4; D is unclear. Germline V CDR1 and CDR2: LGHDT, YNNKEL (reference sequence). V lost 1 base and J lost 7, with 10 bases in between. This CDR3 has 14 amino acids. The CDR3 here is CASSQVRDSEKLFF. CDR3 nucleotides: TGTGCCAGCAGCCAAGTTAGGGATTCTGAAAAACTGTTTTTT.

CDR3 in amino acids: CASSSQGIRSPLHF. CDR3 DNA: TGTGCCAGCAGCTCGCAGGGGATACGTTCACCCCTCCACTTT. V is TRBV5-6 and J is TRBJ1-6, with D maybe TRBD1 (6 bases). This CDR3 contains 14 residues. From germline, CDR1 is SGHDT and CDR2 YYEEEE. V lost 3 bases and J 9 bases, leaving 13 bases between the germline ends.

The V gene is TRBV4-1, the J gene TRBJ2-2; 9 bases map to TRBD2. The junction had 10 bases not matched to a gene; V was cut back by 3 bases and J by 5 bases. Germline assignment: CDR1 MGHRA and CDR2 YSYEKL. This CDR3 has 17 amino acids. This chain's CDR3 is CASSQGVAGVGTGELFF. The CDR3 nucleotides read TGCGCCAGCAGCCAGGGGGTAGCGGGAGTTGGTACCGGGGAGCTGTTTTTT.

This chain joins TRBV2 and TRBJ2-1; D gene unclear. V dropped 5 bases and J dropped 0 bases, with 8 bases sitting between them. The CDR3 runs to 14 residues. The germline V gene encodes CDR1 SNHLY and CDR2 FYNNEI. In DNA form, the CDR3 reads TGTGCCAGCAGTCCTACCCGCTCCTACAATGAGCAGTTCTTC. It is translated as CASSPTRSYNEQFF.